This T cell receptor (beta chain) was recorded in a study of CD8+ T cells in alopecia areata. Overall study results and limits: Lesional tissue from the scalp (especially in alopecia totalis/universalis) showed higher clonality than normal scalp.

Germline CDR1 reads SGHVS; CDR2 reads FQNEAQ. Trimming cost V 0 bases and J 9 bases, with 12 bases left between them. CDR3 length: 14 amino acids. Treatment indicated: oral pan-JAK inhibitor, 5-10 mg twice daily. Note on this clone: The target antigen is unknown.

As the sequencing template, cDNA was produced by extracting RNA and reverse transcribing it. Only in-frame clones appear in the TCRdb table, and some are missing; sequencing was by immunoSEQ multiplex PCR. The data contain about 200,000 clones, 50% to 60% of them singletons. V gene TRBV7-8 combines with J gene TRBJ2-1, with D possibly being TRBD2 (7 bases). The sample here was CD4+ T cells sorted from blood, taken at week 4, from a patient treated with tofacitinib. The origin of this receptor is a human donor with alopecia areata. DNA of the CDR3: TGTGCCAGCAGCTTAGCGCAAAGGGGGGGTGAGCAGTTCTTC. Translated: CASSLAQRGGEQFF.